This T cell receptor beta chain was profiled in a study of shared clonotypes between healthy human individuals (dated by TCRdb to about 2020). Regarding the study in general: A few men and two women, aged 18 to 49 years, made up the cohort. For each donor, three plates each were used for CD4 naive and CD4 memory, two plates were used for CD8 naive, and one plate was used for CD8 memory. To estimate repertoire size and how much clonotype sharing occurs between individuals, the study deeply sequenced the blood TCR repertoires of a handful of healthy adults. Different laboratories and diverse techniques were used to prepare libraries and sequence TCR repertoires, to increase sequencing depth and limit assay-specific biases. Each donor's leukapheresis produced roughly between roughly 0.85 and 9 billion PBMCs.

This clone showed up just a few times. This receptor's antigen is unknown. Per-base quality was not reported, and no clone a single base away is much larger than it. CD8 naive samples were CD45RO-negative cells positively selected for CCR7, giving a CD45RA+CCR7+ population that excluded TemRA cells. Donors were healthy HIV-negative adults with no recently reported acute infections or vaccinations. Only Caucasian adults living in Nashville, Tennessee, USA were represented among the donors. Blood was collected by leukapheresis, and PBMCs were isolated by Ficoll-Histopaque density gradient centrifugation and then cryopreserved in liquid nitrogen vapor phase. Analytical flow cytometry was used to check the purity and quantity of each magnetically sorted T cell population. Each sorted fraction had its genomic DNA isolated and then quantified by UV absorbance on a Nanodrop 2000c. Points the paper makes about the study in general: Sampling was restricted to blood, and TCR repertoires in tissue are likely to differ from TCR repertoires in blood. Naive subsets generally had larger estimated clonotype richness than memory subsets. Incomplete sequencing was indicated by rarefaction of sorted-subset datasets, despite the large sequencing depth. Clonotypes shared by all four sorted-subset donors showed higher generation probabilities than non-shared clonotypes. Pairwise subsampling indicated that sequencing depth was expected to affect the degree of clonotype sharing among donors. Because the study included only a small number of donors, the genetic and exposure-history diversity represented was limited. When a handful of donors were compared, the shared fraction of clonotypes was about 5.4% for naive CD4, around 3.6% for naive CD8, more than 2% for memory CD4, and approximately 0.4% for memory CD8.

Using the deep immunoSEQ assay, multiplex PCR amplified TCR CDR3 regions from genomic DNA. Extracted genomic DNA from each cell subset was spread evenly across all wells of several immunoSEQ 96-well plates, with each plate serving as a replicate. For sorted subsets, 150 to 250 ng genomic DNA, equal to about 30,000 T cell genomes, was loaded into each replicate PCR. The purified libraries were quantified using a Qubit 3.0 fluorometer, sized with a Bioanalyzer 2100, and then quantified again using the KAPA Library Quantification kit. Every immunoSEQ 96-well plate was sequenced on a dedicated single-read 150-cycle Illumina NextSeq 550 flow cell. As for the authors' bioinformatics: Because the immunoSEQ output held only junctional sequences and lacked quality scores, the filtering could not match the filtering applied to full-length reads. Sequences were annotated with PyIR, a Python wrapper for IgBLAST v1.9, and V/J genes and CDR3 were assigned using IMGT germline references. Reads with weak V/J assignments (E-value above 1e-6), missing CDR3, stop codons, out-of-frame junctions, or ambiguous translated residues were removed. V3J clonotypes were defined as sequences sharing the same inferred V gene, J gene, and CDR3 amino acid sequence. The percentage overlap between two repertoires was calculated by dividing the number of shared unique clonotypes by the size of the smaller repertoire. Three approaches were used to assess repertoire richness: RTK rarefaction, the Chao1 estimator, and Recon v2.1 estimates of unobserved clonotypes. Generation probabilities for all TCRbeta clonotypes obtained by the gDNA method from four donors were computed using OLGA. What TCRdb holds here is the immuneACCESS table cut down to in-frame rearrangements. Part of the clones is not present; checked against another copy, under half of the missing clones reflect an unresolved V gene, and the others are unexplained. V and J calls and clone size follow that table, whereas D and trimming were derived from the DNA. This sample holds fewer than 1 million clones; approximately 96% were observed only once. Approximately 0.2% of the sample belongs to the ten largest clones.

Sequencing used naive CD8+ T cells sorted from blood. The intended sense of this specimen's cell subset or site label: CD45RA+CCR7+. The sequence was obtained from a man under 40 in good health.

For the CDR3, the sequence is CASSVGTGRDNEQFF. The sequenced DNA is TGTGCCAGCAGTGTAGGGACAGGGCGGGACAATGAGCAGTTCTTC. Recombination joined TRBV6-1 with TRBJ2-1, with 9 middle bases fitting TRBD1. The CDR3 has 15 amino acids, counting the end cysteine and phenylalanine. Only the CDR3 DNA stays, 45 bases, in frame from base 1. Relative to germline, V is missing 4 bases and J is missing 5 bases, with 6 bases of the junction outside any gene match. CDR1 MNHNS and CDR2 SASEGT were looked up in the germline V gene.